A single sample is the source of the 29 T cell receptor beta chains below, sequenced in a study of T cell responses to AZD1222 COVID-19 vaccine listed by TCRdb under 2021. The time point label here, explained by the study, means: baseline before first vaccination. Library preparation employed the immunoSEQ multiplex PCR assay. TCRdb limited this immuneACCESS table to in-frame rearrangements with V and J called. A share of clones is missing; checked studies link under half to unresolved V genes, and the rest is unexplained. This sample holds under 150,000 clones; about 90% were observed only once. The leading ten clones occupy over 7.5% of the sample. The specimen was peripheral blood, collected on day 0 of AZD1222 vaccination. All receptors come from an adult in good health.

The rearrangement uses TRBV3-1 (or the pseudogene TRBV3-2) and TRBJ2-5; the D is unclear. Germline V gene lookup returns CDR1 LGHDT and CDR2 YNNKEL (reference sequence). The CDR3 is 12 residues long. Trimming left V 4 bases short and J 0 bases short, with 3 bases between. The CDR3 DNA is TGTGCCAGCAGCCTGTACCAAGAGACCCAGTACTTC. It translates to CASSLYQETQYF.

CDR3 residues: CASSHSGQGHQPQHF. The CDR3 coding sequence is TGTGCCAGCAGCCATTCTGGACAGGGTCACCAGCCCCAGCATTTT. The J gene is TRBJ1-5, the V gene TRBV3-1 (or the pseudogene TRBV3-2), with TRBD1 matching 8 bases. Trimming took 3 bases from V and 7 from J; bases not matched to a gene: 8. The CDR3 has 15 residues. CDR1 is LGHDT, CDR2 YNNKEL, per germline (reference sequence).

There are a few counts of this clone. The genes are TRBV19 and TRBJ2-7, with 7 bases lining up with TRBD1. The V gene's germline CDR1 is LNHDA and CDR2 SQIVND (reference sequence). This CDR3 has 14 residues. The ends lost 4 bases at V and 2 bases at J; junction bases unmatched: 5. The CDR3 reads CASSRATGTYEQYF. CDR3 sequence (DNA): TGTGCCAGTAGTAGAGCGACAGGGACCTACGAGCAGTACTTC.

The V gene is TRBV2, the J gene TRBJ1-2; TRBD1 might be the D (5 bases). Per the germline V gene, CDR1 is SNHLY and CDR2 is FYNNEI. Between the trimmed V and J ends, which lost 8 bases and 4 bases, there was a span of 14 bases. The CDR3 consists of 13 residues. CDR3 loop: CASGAGAGYGYTF. The CDR3 DNA is TGTGCCAGCGGGGCGGGAGCGGGCTATGGCTACACCTTC.

The sample holds one count of this clone. This rearrangement joins TRBV7-3 to TRBJ2-5, with 10 bases aligning to TRBD2. The junction had 9 bases not matched to a gene; V was cut back by 3 bases and J by 5 bases. This CDR3 contains 16 residues. The germline V gene encodes CDR1 SGHTA and CDR2 FQGTGA. CDR3 coding DNA: TGTGCCAGCAGCTTGGGGAGCGGGGGGGCCCGTGAGACCCAGTACTTC. Translating gives CASSLGSGGARETQYF.

This chain links TRBV14 with TRBJ1-4; 7 bases match TRBD1. Germline assignment: CDR1 SGHDN and CDR2 FVKESK. V was clipped by 4 bases and J by 8 bases; unmatched bases: 7. The CDR3 runs to 14 residues. CDR3 DNA sequence: TGTGCCAGCAGCCCGACAGGGAAAGGAGAAAAACTGTTTTTT. Translated: CASSPTGKGEKLFF. Full variable domain (rest looked up from reference TRBV14 and TRBJ1-4): EAGVTQFPSHSVIEKGQTVTLRCDPISGHDNLYWYRRVMGKEIKFLLHFVKESKQDESGMPNNRFLAERTGGTYSTLKVQPAELEDSGVYFCASSPTGKGEKLFFGSGTQLSVL.

The chain uses TRBV3-1 (or the pseudogene TRBV3-2) and TRBJ1-1; D unclear. Germline loops: CDR1 LGHDT, CDR2 YNNKEL (reference sequence). V dropped 6 bases and J dropped 7 bases, with 15 bases sitting between them. The CDR3 totals 13 residues. CDR3 sequence (DNA): TGTGCCAGCAGGAGGTTTAGGGAAAGTGAAGCTTTCTTT. This translates into CASRRFRESEAFF.

The chain uses TRBV27 and TRBJ2-7; 10 nucleotides align to TRBD1. Trimming took 6 bases from V and 2 from J; bases not matched to a gene: 7. The germline gives CDR1 MNHEY, CDR2 SMNVEV (reference sequence). This CDR3 region has 15 residues. CDR3: CASSTGTGATYEQYF. Here the CDR3 DNA reads TGTGCCAGCAGCACCGGGACAGGGGCAACCTACGAGCAGTACTTC.

V usage is TRBV5-1 and J usage is TRBJ1-2; D not certain. Trimming cost V 0 bases and J 6 bases, with 9 bases left between them. Germline assignment: CDR1 SGHRS and CDR2 YFSETQ. The CDR3 runs to 13 residues. CDR3: CASSLGVQDGYTF. CDR3 bases: TGCGCCAGCAGCTTGGGGGTCCAGGATGGCTACACCTTC.

The chain uses TRBV7-8 and TRBJ1-6; 10 bases map to TRBD1. CDR3 size: 16 residues. CDR1 and CDR2 (germline): SGHVS, FQNEAQ. Trimming removed 5 bases from V and 5 bases from J; junction bases left unmatched: 6. The CDR3 DNA reads TGTGCCAGCAGCCCCGGGACAGGGGCCGATAATTCACCCCTCCACTTT. This encodes CASSPGTGADNSPLHF.

V usage is TRBV27 and J usage is TRBJ2-1, with 7 bases lining up with TRBD2. Germline V gene sequence: CDR1 MNHEY, CDR2 SMNVEV (reference sequence). The trim removed 0 bases at V and 7 bases at J, leaving 9 bases unmatched. This CDR3 has 16 amino acids. As DNA, the CDR3 is TGTGCCAGCAGTTTATCGTATGGGGGGGTTGGGAATGAGCAGTTCTTC. Its translation: CASSLSYGGVGNEQFF.

The V gene is TRBV29-1, the J gene TRBJ1-4; D perhaps matches TRBD1 (6 bases). V was clipped by 1 base and J by 6 bases, with 9 bases between them. Germline lookup yields CDR1 SQVTM and CDR2 ANQGSEA. The CDR3 is 13 amino acids. CDR3 sequence reads: CSVEGGGDEKLFF. CDR3 nucleotide sequence: TGCAGCGTTGAAGGAGGGGGGGATGAAAAACTGTTTTTT. The full variable domain, completed using reference TRBV29-1 and TRBJ1-4, is SAVISQKPSRDICQRGTSLTIQCQVDSQVTMMFWYRQQPGQSLTLIATANQGSEATYESGFVIDKFPISRPNLTFSTLTVSNMSPEDSSIYLCSVEGGGDEKLFFGSGTQLSVL.

Only one count was recorded for this clone. This rearrangement joins TRBV7-9 to TRBJ1-1; no definite D call. This CDR3 has 13 amino acids. The germline gives CDR1 SEHNR, CDR2 FQNEAQ (reference sequence). V was shortened by 0 bases and J by 7 bases, with 9 bases between the two germline ends. CDR3 protein: CASSLAAINEAFF. In DNA form, the CDR3 reads TGTGCCAGCAGCTTAGCGGCCATTAATGAAGCTTTCTTT.

The chain links TRBV6-6 to TRBJ2-5; the match to TRBD1 covers 10 bases. CDR1 and CDR2 from the germline V gene are MNHNY and SVGAGI (reference sequence). The trim removed 4 bases at V and 5 bases at J, leaving 7 bases unmatched. The CDR3 is made up of 15 amino acids. The CDR3 is CASSFDRGLFETQYF. CDR3 coding DNA: TGTGCCAGCAGTTTCGACAGGGGGCTTTTTGAGACCCAGTACTTC.

This clone was detected a few times. V is TRBV9 and J is TRBJ1-2, with 8 bases aligning to TRBD1. Germline-derived CDR1 and CDR2 are SGDLS and YYNGEE. The trim removed 0 bases at V and 2 bases at J, leaving 6 bases unmatched. The CDR3 covers 16 residues. The CDR3 DNA is TGTGCCAGCAGCGTAGCGCCAGGGGGCGCAAACTATGGCTACACCTTC. Amino acid sequence: CASSVAPGGANYGYTF. The full variable domain, with the rest looked up from reference TRBV9 and TRBJ1-2, is DSGVTQTPKHLITATGQRVTLRCSPRSGDLSVYWYQQSLDQGLQFLIQYYNGEERAKGNILERFSAQQFPDLHSELNLSSLELGDSALYFCASSVAPGGANYGYTFGSGTRLTVV.

The rearrangement uses TRBV7-2 and TRBJ2-5; D may be TRBD1 (6 bases). This CDR3 comprises 13 residues. Germline V gene data show CDR1 as SGHTA and CDR2 as FQGNSA. V was shortened by 5 bases and J by 4 bases, with 11 bases between the two germline ends. The CDR3 here is CASSPGRGETQYF. The CDR3 region has the DNA TGTGCCAGCAGCCCCGGCAGGGGAGAGACCCAGTACTTC.

The V gene is TRBV7-9, the J gene TRBJ1-6; D perhaps matches TRBD1 (5 bases). Germline CDR1 SEHNR, CDR2 FQNEAQ (reference sequence). The V gene lost 2 bases and the J gene lost 8 bases, with 7 bases spanning the gap. The CDR3 has 13 residues. CDR3 nucleotides: TGTGCCAGCAGCTTACAGGGAGATTCACCCCTCCACTTT. Its translation is CASSLQGDSPLHF.

This clone showed up just a few times. The J gene is TRBJ1-3, the V gene TRBV7-2, with D perhaps TRBD1 (5 bases). V was clipped by 6 bases and J by 10 bases, with 13 bases between them. The V gene's germline CDR1 is SGHTA and CDR2 FQGNSA. This CDR3 contains 12 residues. This CDR3 is CASRSWGGTIYF. The CDR3 region has the DNA TGTGCCAGCAGAAGTTGGGGCGGGACCATATATTTT.

The V gene is TRBV4-3, the J gene TRBJ1-2; 10 bases fit TRBD1. Germline values: CDR1 LGHNA, CDR2 YSLEER. This CDR3 is 15 amino acids long. V was clipped by 0 bases and J by 8 bases; unmatched bases: 6. In DNA form, the CDR3 reads TGCGCCAGCAGCCAAGACGGACAGGGGGTTTCAGGCTACACCTTC. Translation gives CASSQDGQGVSGYTF.

This chain joins TRBV6-1 and TRBJ1-6; D unresolved. Germline CDR1 is MNHNS and CDR2 is SASEGT. CDR3 length: 14 amino acids. V was trimmed by 3 bases and J by 8 bases, leaving 11 bases between them. CDR3 nucleotides: TGTGCCAGCAGTGAGGACCTTGGGGATTCACCCCTCCACTTT. Translation: CASSEDLGDSPLHF.

This chain links TRBV6-1 with TRBJ2-5, with 13 positions matching TRBD2. Per the germline V gene, CDR1 is MNHNS and CDR2 is SASEGT. This CDR3 has 15 amino acids. V lost 2 bases to trimming and J lost 5 bases; unmatched junction nucleotides: 2. Here the CDR3 reads CASSETGLAGETQYF. The CDR3 DNA is TGTGCCAGCAGTGAAACGGGACTAGCGGGGGAGACCCAGTACTTC.

This clone occurred once. The chain combines TRBV15 with TRBJ2-7, with TRBD1 identical over 7 bases. Looked up from germline, CDR1 is LNHNV and CDR2 is YYDKDF (reference sequence). V shed 2 bases and J 2 bases; nucleotides not matched to a gene: 6. This CDR3 is built from 15 residues. In DNA, the CDR3 is TGTGCCACCAGCAGATGGGACAGCGCCACCTACGAGCAGTACTTC. Translated: CATSRWDSATYEQYF.

The gene calls are TRBV2 and TRBJ1-5; a weak D match, TRBD1 (5 bases). Germline lookup yields CDR1 SNHLY and CDR2 FYNNEI. The CDR3 has 14 amino acids. Trimming took 5 bases from V and 5 from J, leaving 13 bases between them. The DNA of the CDR3 is TGTGCCAGCAGTATCGACAGCCCCGATCAGCCCCAGCATTTT. Its protein product is CASSIDSPDQPQHF.

This clone is a singleton in its sample. The chain couples TRBV29-1 to TRBJ1-5; the match to TRBD1 covers 9 bases. CDR3 size: 13 residues. V shed 6 bases and J 5 bases; nucleotides not matched to a gene: 5. Looked up from germline, CDR1 is SQVTM and CDR2 is ANQGSEA. The CDR3 DNA follows: TGCAGCGTGGTGGGACAGGGACATCAGCCCCAGCATTTT. This encodes CSVVGQGHQPQHF. The variable domain in full, completed from reference TRBV29-1 and TRBJ1-5, reads SAVISQKPSRDICQRGTSLTIQCQVDSQVTMMFWYRQQPGQSLTLIATANQGSEATYESGFVIDKFPISRPNLTFSTLTVSNMSPEDSSIYLCSVVGQGHQPQHFGDGTRLSIL.

The V gene is TRBV5-4, the J gene TRBJ2-7; the match to TRBD2 covers 12 bases. J was trimmed by 3 bases and V by 3 bases; bases with no gene match: 4. Per the germline V gene, CDR1 is SGHNT and CDR2 is YYREEE (reference sequence). This CDR3 is built from 15 residues. CDR3 sequence reads: CASSSTSGSLYEQYF. CDR3 coding DNA: TGTGCCAGCAGCTCGACTAGCGGGAGTCTCTACGAGCAGTACTTC.

This rearrangement joins TRBV5-1 to TRBJ2-3; perhaps TRBD2 as D (6 bases). Germline V gene sequence: CDR1 SGHRS, CDR2 YFSETQ. With 5 bases removed from V and 3 bases from J, the gap between germline ends came to 16 bases. This CDR3 contains 15 residues. In nucleotides, the CDR3 is TGCGCCAGCAGTTTTTCCGGGCGGGATACAGATACGCAGTATTTT. It translates to CASSFSGRDTDTQYF.

The J gene is TRBJ1-1, the V gene TRBV6-4; possible D gene TRBD1, 6 bases. The CDR3 extends over 13 amino acids. The germline V gene encodes CDR1 MRHNA and CDR2 SNTAGT. V gave up 4 bases and J gave up 1 base, with 7 bases separating them. The CDR3 nucleotides read TGTGCCAGCAGTGCACAGGGGAACACTGAAGCTTTCTTT. It translates to CASSAQGNTEAFF.

J is TRBJ1-1 and V is TRBV6-5; D is unresolved. Trimming left V 6 bases short and J 6 bases short, with 14 bases between. Per the germline V gene, CDR1 is MNHEY and CDR2 is SVGAGI. The CDR3 sequence is 13 residues long. The CDR3 DNA follows: TGTGCCAGCAGCAGGATGTACTTTTCTGAAGCTTTCTTT. Its translation is CASSRMYFSEAFF.

The chain uses TRBV27 and TRBJ1-5; a possible D gene is TRBD1 (6 bases). In germline, CDR1 is MNHEY, CDR2 SMNVEV (reference sequence). V was trimmed by 6 bases and J by 0 bases, leaving 21 bases between them. The CDR3 totals 18 residues. The CDR3 DNA sequence: TGTGCCAGCAGCCCCAGGGGCAGGATGGACTATAGCAATCAGCCCCAGCATTTT. This sequence encodes CASSPRGRMDYSNQPQHF.